These 12 T cell receptor beta chains were all obtained from the same sample, sequenced in a study of T cell repertoires in cytomegalovirus infection. TCRdb ran MiXCR on the reads and lists one entry per CDR3 protein. Here the sample spans roughly 700,000 distinct CDR3 sequences, 30% to 40% being singletons. These TCRs' antigens remain unknown. The sample was cultured PBMCs, taken from culture after CMV antigen stimulation. The receptors were gathered from a human donor in good health (CMV status not recorded). Some clones in this sample may be carry-over from other donors' samples.

This chain links TRBV11-2 with TRBJ2-7, with 8 nucleotides matching TRBD2. V lost 5 bases to trimming and J lost 3 bases; unmatched junction nucleotides: 12. This CDR3 has 16 residues. The V gene's germline CDR1 is SGHAT and CDR2 FQNNGV. CDR3 nucleotide sequence: TGTGCCAGCAGCGCCGCCAGGGGACTAGACTTCTACGAGCAGTACTTC. Amino acids: CASSAARGLDFYEQYF.

V usage is TRBV11-1 and J usage is TRBJ2-3; D gene unclear. The CDR3 runs to 16 residues. Germline CDR1 SGHAT, CDR2 FQDESV (reference sequence). V was pared by 5 bases and J by 1 base, with 16 bases between. CDR3 sequence reads: CASSLPGIDRTDTQYF. For the CDR3, the DNA is TGTGCCAGCAGCCTCCCCGGCATAGACCGCACAGATACGCAGTATTTT. Supplemented by reference TRBV11-1 and TRBJ2-3, the full variable domain reads EAEVAQSPRYKITEKSQAVAFWCDPISGHATLYWYRQILGQGPELLVQFQDESVVDDSQLPKDRFSAERLKGVDSTLKIQPAELGDSAMYLCASSLPGIDRTDTQYFGPGTRLTVL.

This clonotype was seen many times. The J gene is TRBJ2-7, the V gene TRBV7-2; the D gene is possibly TRBD2 (6 bases). Trimming took off 5 bases at V and 0 bases at J, with 17 bases between the two ends. Germline V lookup: CDR1 SGHTA, CDR2 FQGNSA. CDR3 size: 16 residues. CDR3 DNA: TGTGCCAGCAGCAGGATGGGGGGTCTTAACTCCTACGAGCAGTACTTC. Amino acid sequence: CASSRMGGLNSYEQYF.

This sequence joins TRBV2 and TRBJ1-1; D gene ambiguous. V was trimmed by 7 bases and J by 7 bases, leaving 16 bases between them. Per the germline V gene, CDR1 is SNHLY and CDR2 is FYNNEI. The CDR3 totals 13 residues. CDR3 amino acids: CASIGLSKIEAFF. For the CDR3, the DNA is TGTGCCAGCATTGGGTTATCAAAAATTGAAGCTTTCTTT. The complete variable domain, with remaining parts taken from reference TRBV2 and TRBJ1-1, reads EPEVTQTPSHQVTQMGQEVILRCVPISNHLYFYWYRQILGQKVEFLVSFYNNEISEKSEIFDDQFSVERPDGSNFTLKIRSTKLEDSAMYFCASIGLSKIEAFFGQGTRLTVV.

This clonotype has a count of ten or more. The chain employs TRBV7-2 and TRBJ1-2; 7 nucleotides agree with TRBD1. Per the germline V gene, CDR1 is SGHTA and CDR2 is FQGNSA. The trim removed 5 bases at V and 5 bases at J, leaving 11 bases unmatched. This CDR3 is built from 15 residues. CDR3 bases: TGTGCCAGCAGCAAACAGGGGACCGTCTCTTATGGCTACACCTTC. This encodes CASSKQGTVSYGYTF.

This clonotype has a handful of counts. The rearrangement joins TRBV7-2 to TRBJ2-3; 13 nucleotides agree with TRBD2. This CDR3 contains 17 residues. CDR1 SGHTA and CDR2 FQGNSA come from the germline V gene. V lost 4 bases, J lost 0 bases, and 4 bases stayed unmatched. In DNA form, the CDR3 reads TGTGCCAGCAGCTGGACTAGCGGGAGAGGAAGCACAGATACGCAGTATTTT. Residues: CASSWTSGRGSTDTQYF.

This clonotype was counted many times. The chain uses TRBV7-2 and TRBJ1-6; D is possibly TRBD1 (5 bases). This CDR3 spans 16 amino acids. V lost 6 bases and J 10 bases, leaving 22 bases between the germline ends. Germline values: CDR1 SGHTA, CDR2 FQGNSA. The CDR3 reads CASRTPGGSERSPLHF. The CDR3 DNA follows: TGTGCCAGCAGAACGCCGGGGGGTTCGGAGCGCTCACCCCTCCACTTT.

This clonotype has more than one count but fewer than ten. The chain recombines TRBV7-2 with TRBJ2-7; D gene unclear. V lost 1 base to trimming and J lost 2 bases, with 12 bases between them. Germline values: CDR1 SGHTA, CDR2 FQGNSA. This CDR3 comprises 15 residues. The CDR3 coding sequence is TGTGCCAGCAGCTTAGGCAGGTTACTAACCTACGAGCAGTACTTC. Protein product: CASSLGRLLTYEQYF.

The J gene is TRBJ2-2, the V gene TRBV12-3 or TRBV12-4; 10 bases fit TRBD2. The length of the CDR3 is 22 residues. V trimming: 2 bases; J trimming: 5 bases; junction bases outside the gene matches: 23. The CDR3 sequence is CASSLINFLGLAVRRGTGELFF. The CDR3 DNA reads TGTGCCAGCAGTTTAATTAACTTTCTCGGACTAGCGGTGCGGAGGGGTACCGGGGAGCTGTTTTTT.

The chain combines TRBV10-3 with TRBJ1-1; tentative D call: TRBD1 (5 bases). V lost 2 bases, J lost 5 bases, and 15 bases lay in between. CDR1 is ENHRY and CDR2 is SYGVKD in the germline V gene. This CDR3 region has 15 residues. CDR3 DNA sequence: TGTGCCATCAGTGAGCCGGGGGGTGTGTGGACTGAAGCTTTCTTT. Its translation is CAISEPGGVWTEAFF.

This clonotype has just a few counts. The J gene is TRBJ1-6, the V gene TRBV7-8; unclear D gene. The CDR3 consists of 13 residues. Germline-derived CDR1 and CDR2 are SGHVS and FQNEAQ. The V end was cut by 5 bases, the J end by 7 bases, with 9 bases between. The CDR3: CASSAGGNSPLHF. For the CDR3, the DNA is TGTGCCAGCAGCGCGGGAGGCAATTCACCCCTCCACTTT.

This clonotype was counted only a few times. This chain uses TRBV20-1 with TRBJ1-5; D might be TRBD1 (6 bases). There are 15 residues in the CDR3. The germline V and J ends were trimmed by 5 bases and 0 bases, with 14 bases remaining between them. The germline V gene encodes CDR1 DFQATT and CDR2 SNEGSKA (reference sequence). CDR3 DNA sequence: TGCAGTGCTCCCGGGGGCTACTATAGCAATCAGCCCCAGCATTTT. Protein: CSAPGGYYSNQPQHF.